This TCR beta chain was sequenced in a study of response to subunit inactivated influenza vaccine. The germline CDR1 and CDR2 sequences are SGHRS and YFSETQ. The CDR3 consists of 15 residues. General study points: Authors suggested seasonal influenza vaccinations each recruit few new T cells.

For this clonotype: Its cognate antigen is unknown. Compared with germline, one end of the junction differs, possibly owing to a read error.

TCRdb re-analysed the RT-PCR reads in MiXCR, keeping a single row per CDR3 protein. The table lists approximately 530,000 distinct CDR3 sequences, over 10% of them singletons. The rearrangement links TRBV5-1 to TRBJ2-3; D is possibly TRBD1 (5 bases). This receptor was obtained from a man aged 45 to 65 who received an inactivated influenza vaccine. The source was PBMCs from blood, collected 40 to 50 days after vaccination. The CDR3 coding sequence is TGCGGCAGCAGCCTTATGACAGATAGCACAGATACGCAGTATTTT. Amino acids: CGSSLMTDSTDTQYF. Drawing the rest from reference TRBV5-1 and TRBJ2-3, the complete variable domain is KAGVTQTPRYLIKTRGQQVTLSCSPISGHRSVSWYQQTPGQGLQFLFEYFSETQRNKGNFPGRFSGRQFSNSRSEMNVSTLELGDSALYLCGSSLMTDSTDTQYFGPGTRLTVL.